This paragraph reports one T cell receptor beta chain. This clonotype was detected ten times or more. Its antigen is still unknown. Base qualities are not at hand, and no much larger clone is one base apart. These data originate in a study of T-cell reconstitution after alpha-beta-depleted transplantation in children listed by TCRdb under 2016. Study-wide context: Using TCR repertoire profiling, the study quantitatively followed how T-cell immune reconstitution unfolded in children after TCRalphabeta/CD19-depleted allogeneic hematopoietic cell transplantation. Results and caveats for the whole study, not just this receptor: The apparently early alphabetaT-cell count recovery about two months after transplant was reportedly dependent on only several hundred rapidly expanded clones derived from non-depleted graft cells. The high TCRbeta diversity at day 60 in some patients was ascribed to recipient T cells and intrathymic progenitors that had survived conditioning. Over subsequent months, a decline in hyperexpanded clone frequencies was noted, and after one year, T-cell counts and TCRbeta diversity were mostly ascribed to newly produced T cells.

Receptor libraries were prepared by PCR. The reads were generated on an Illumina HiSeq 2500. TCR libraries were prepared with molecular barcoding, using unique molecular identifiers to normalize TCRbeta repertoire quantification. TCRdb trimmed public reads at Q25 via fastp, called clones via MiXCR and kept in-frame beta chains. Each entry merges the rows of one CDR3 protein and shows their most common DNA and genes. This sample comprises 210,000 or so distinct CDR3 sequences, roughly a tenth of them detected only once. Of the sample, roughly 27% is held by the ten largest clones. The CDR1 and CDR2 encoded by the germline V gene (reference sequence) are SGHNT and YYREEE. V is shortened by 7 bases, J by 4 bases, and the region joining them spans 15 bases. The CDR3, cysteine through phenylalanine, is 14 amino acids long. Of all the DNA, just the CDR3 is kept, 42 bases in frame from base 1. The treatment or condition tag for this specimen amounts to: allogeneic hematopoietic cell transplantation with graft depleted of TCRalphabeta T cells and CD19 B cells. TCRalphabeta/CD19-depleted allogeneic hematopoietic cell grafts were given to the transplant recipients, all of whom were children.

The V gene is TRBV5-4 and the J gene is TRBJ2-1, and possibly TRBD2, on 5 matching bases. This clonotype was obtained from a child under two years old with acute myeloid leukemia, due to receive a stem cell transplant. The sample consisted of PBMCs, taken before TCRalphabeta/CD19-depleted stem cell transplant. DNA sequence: TGTGCCAGCGGCTATGGACGGGAATACAATGAGCAGTTCTTC. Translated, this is CASGYGREYNEQFF.